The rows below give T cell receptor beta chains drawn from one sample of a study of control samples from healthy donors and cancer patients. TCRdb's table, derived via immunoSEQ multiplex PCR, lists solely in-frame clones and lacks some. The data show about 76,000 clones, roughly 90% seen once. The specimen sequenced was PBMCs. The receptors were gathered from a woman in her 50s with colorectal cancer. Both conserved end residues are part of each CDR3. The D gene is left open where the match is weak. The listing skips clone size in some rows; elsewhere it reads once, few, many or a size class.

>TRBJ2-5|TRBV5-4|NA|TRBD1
TGTGCCAGCAGCTACGGGACAGGGATTGAGACCCAGTACTTC
CASSYGTGIETQYF
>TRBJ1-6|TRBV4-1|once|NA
TGCGCCAGCAGCCAAGATCGGGGCAGGGTTTACTCCTATAATTCACCCCTCCACTTT
CASSQDRGRVYSYNSPLHF
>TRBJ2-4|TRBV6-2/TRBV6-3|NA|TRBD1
TGTGCCAGCAGTTACTCAATGATGACAGGGAGTGGTCAGTACTTC
CASSYSMMTGSGQYF
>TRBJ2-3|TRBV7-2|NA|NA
TGTGCCAGCGTTTTGGGCGGGGGCACAGATACGCAGTATTTT
CASVLGGGTDTQYF
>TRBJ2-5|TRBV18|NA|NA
TGTGCCAGCTCACCAGGGGGAGAGACCCAGTACTTC
CASSPGGETQYF
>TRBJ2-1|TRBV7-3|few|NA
TGTGCCAGCAGCACGGGACGGAATGAGCAGTTCTTC
CASSTGRNEQFF
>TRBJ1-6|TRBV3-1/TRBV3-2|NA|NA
TGTGCCAGCAGCTTTTCTTCCGGGGGTAATTCACCCCTCCACTTT
CASSFSSGGNSPLHF
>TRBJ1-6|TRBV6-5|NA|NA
TGTGCCAGTTTGGACACTGGCAATTCACCCCTCCACTTT
CASLDTGNSPLHF
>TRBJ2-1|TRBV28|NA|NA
TGTGCCAGCAGTTTAACAGCGAAGAACTATGAGCAGTTCTTC
CASSLTAKNYEQFF
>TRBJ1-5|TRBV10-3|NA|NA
TGTGCCATCAGTTCGAATAACGGGGGCAATCAGCCCCAGCATTTT
CAISSNNGGNQPQHF
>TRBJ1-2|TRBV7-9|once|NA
TGTGCCAGCAGCCCCAGGGTAGACTATGGCTACACCTTC
CASSPRVDYGYTF
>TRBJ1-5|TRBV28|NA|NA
TGTGCCAGCAGATCGACAAGCAATCAGCCCCAGCATTTT
CASRSTSNQPQHF
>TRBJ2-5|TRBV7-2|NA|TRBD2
TGTGCCAGCAGCTTAGCAGGGACTAGCAAAGAGACCCAGTACTTC
CASSLAGTSKETQYF
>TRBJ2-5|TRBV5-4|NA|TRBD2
TGTGCCAGCAGCTTGGGTTTGACTAGCGGGGGCCCAGAGTACTTC
CASSLGLTSGGPEYF
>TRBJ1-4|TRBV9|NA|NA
TGTGCCAGCAGCGCCTACCCCTCGGGGTCTGGTGAAAAACTGTTTTTT
CASSAYPSGSGEKLFF